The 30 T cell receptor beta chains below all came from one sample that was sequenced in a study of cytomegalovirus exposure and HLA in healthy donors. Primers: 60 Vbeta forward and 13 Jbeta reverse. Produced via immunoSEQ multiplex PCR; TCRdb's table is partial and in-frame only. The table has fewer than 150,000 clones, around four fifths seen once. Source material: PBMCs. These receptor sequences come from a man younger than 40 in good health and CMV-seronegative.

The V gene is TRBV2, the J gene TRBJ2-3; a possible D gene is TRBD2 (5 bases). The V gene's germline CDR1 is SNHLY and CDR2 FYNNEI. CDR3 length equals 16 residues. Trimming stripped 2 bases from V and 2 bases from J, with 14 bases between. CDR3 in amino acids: CASSERAPGNTDTQYF. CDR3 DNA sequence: TGTGCCAGCAGTGAAAGAGCCCCGGGGAACACAGATACGCAGTATTTT.

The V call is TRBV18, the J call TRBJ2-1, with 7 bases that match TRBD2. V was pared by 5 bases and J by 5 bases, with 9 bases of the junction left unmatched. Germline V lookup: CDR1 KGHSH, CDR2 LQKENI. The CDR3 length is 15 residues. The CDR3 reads CASSTLAGMDNEQFF. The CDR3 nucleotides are TGTGCCAGCTCAACTTTAGCGGGCATGGACAATGAGCAGTTCTTC.

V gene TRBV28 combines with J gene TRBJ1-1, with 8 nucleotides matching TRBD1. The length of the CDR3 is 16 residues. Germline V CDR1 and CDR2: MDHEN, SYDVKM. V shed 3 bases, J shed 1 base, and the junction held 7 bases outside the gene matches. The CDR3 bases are TGTGCCAGCAGTTTCCCCAGGACAGGGTGGAACACTGAAGCTTTCTTT. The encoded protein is CASSFPRTGWNTEAFF.

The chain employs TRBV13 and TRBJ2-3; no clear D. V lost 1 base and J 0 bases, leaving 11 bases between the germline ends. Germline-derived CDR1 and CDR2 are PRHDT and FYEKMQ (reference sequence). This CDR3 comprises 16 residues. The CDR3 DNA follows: TGTGCCAGCAGCTTAGCGGGTGGCGGAAGCACAGATACGCAGTATTTT. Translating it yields CASSLAGGGSTDTQYF.

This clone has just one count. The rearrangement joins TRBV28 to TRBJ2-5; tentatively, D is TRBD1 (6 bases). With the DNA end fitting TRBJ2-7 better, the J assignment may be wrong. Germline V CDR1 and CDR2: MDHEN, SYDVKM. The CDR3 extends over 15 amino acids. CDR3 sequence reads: CASSTDRTNSYEQYF. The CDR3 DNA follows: TGTGCCAGCAGTACCGACAGGACCAACTCCTACGAGCAGTACTTC.

The CDR3: CASSPMEQSSGNTIYF. The CDR3 region has the DNA TGTGCCAGCTCACCAATGGAACAGTCCTCTGGAAACACCATATATTTT. The V call is TRBV18, the J call TRBJ1-3; D not resolved. Germline CDR1 reads KGHSH; CDR2 reads LQKENI. CDR3 length: 16 residues. The ends were cut back, 2 bases at V and 0 bases at J, with 11 bases in the middle.

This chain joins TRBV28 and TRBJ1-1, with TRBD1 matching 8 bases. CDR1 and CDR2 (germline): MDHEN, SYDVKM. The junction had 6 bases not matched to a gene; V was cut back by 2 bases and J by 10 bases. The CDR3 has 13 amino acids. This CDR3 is CASSLGGRGPAFF. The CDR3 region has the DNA TGTGCCAGCAGTTTAGGGGGCAGGGGGCCAGCTTTCTTT.

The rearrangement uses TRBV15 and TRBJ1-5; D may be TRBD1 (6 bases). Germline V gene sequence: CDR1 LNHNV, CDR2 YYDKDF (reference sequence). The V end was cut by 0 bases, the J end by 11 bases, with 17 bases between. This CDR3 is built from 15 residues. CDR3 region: CATSREADSGVAQHF. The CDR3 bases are TGTGCCACCAGCAGAGAGGCGGACAGCGGCGTAGCCCAGCATTTT.

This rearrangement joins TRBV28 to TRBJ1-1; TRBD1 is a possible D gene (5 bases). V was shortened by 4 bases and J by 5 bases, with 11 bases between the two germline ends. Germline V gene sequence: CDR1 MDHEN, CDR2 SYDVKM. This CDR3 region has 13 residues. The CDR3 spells CASSSQVLTEAFF. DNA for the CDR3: TGTGCCAGCAGTTCACAGGTTCTAACTGAAGCTTTCTTT.

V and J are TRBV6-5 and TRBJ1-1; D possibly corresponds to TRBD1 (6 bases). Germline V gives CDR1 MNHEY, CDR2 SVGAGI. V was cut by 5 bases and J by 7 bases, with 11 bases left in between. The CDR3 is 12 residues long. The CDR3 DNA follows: TGTGCCAGCAGTCACCGGGACAATGAAGCTTTCTTT. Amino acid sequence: CASSHRDNEAFF.

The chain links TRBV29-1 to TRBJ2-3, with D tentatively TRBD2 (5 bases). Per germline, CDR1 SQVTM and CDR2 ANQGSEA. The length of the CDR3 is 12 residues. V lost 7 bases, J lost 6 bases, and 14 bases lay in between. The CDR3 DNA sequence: TGCAGCGCTGCTAGCTACCACGATACGCAGTATTTT. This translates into CSAASYHDTQYF.

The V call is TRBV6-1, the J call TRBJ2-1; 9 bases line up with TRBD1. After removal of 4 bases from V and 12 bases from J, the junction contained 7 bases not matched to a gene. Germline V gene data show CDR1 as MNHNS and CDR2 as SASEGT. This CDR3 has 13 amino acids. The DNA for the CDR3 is TGTGCCAGCAGTGGGGACAGGGCAAGGGTGCAGTTCTTC. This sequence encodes CASSGDRARVQFF.

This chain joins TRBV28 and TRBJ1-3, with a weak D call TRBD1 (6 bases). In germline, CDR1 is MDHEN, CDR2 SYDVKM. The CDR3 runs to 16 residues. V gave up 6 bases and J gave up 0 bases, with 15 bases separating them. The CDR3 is CASRPPDSDSGNTIYF. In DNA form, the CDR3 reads TGTGCCAGCAGGCCCCCGGACAGCGACTCTGGAAACACCATATATTTT.

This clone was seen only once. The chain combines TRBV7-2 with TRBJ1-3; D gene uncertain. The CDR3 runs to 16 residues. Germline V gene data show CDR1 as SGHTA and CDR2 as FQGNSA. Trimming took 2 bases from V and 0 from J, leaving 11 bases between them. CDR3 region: CASSLNPGSSGNTIYF. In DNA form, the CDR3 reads TGTGCCAGCAGCTTAAATCCGGGGAGCTCTGGAAACACCATATATTTT.

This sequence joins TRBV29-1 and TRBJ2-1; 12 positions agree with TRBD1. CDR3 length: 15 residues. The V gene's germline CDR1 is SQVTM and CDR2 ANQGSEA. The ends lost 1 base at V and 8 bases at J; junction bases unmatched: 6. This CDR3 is CSVEGGQGASDEQFF. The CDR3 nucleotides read TGCAGCGTTGAAGGGGGACAGGGGGCGAGCGATGAGCAGTTCTTC.

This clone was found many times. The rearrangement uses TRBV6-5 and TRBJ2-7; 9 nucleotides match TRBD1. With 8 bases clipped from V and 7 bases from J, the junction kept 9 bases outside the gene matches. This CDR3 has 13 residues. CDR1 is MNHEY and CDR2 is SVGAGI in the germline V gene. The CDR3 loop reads CASGPTGGNEQYF. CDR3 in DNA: TGTGCCAGCGGGCCGACAGGGGGAAATGAGCAGTACTTC.

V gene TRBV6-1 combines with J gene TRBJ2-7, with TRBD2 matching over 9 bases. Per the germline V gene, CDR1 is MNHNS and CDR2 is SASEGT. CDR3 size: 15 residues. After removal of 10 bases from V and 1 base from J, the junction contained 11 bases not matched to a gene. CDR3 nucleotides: TGTGCCACCCTTGGGGGTAGCGGGGGATCCTACGAGCAGTACTTC. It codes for CATLGGSGGSYEQYF.

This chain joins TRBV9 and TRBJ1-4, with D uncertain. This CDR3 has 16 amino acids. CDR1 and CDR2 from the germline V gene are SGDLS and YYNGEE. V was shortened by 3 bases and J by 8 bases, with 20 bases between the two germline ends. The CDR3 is CASSEGSRGRQEKLFF. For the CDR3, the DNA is TGTGCCAGCAGCGAAGGGAGTCGGGGAAGGCAAGAAAAACTGTTTTTT.

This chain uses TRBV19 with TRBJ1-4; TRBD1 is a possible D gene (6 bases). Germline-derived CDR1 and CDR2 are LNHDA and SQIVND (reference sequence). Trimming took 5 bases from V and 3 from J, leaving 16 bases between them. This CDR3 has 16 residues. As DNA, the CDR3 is TGTGCCAGTAGTCCCTTCCGGGGGGCTGCTAATGAAAAACTGTTTTTT. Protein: CASSPFRGAANEKLFF.

The CDR3 nucleotides are TGTGCCAGCAGCTTTTGGACAGGGGGCGATGGCTACACCTTC. Translating gives CASSFWTGGDGYTF. The chain uses TRBV11-2 and TRBJ1-2; 11 bases map to TRBD1. CDR3 length: 14 amino acids. Germline CDR1 SGHAT, CDR2 FQNNGV. The J segment lost 6 bases and the V segment lost 3 bases, leaving 3 bases of the junction unmatched.

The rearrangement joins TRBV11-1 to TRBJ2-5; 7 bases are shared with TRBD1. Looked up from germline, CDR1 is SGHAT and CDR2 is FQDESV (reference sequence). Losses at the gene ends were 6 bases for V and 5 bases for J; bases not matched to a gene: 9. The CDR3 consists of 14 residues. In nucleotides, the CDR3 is TGTGCCAGCAGAGGCAGGGGGTCATGGGAGACCCAGTACTTC. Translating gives CASRGRGSWETQYF. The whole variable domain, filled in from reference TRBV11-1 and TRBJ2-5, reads EAEVAQSPRYKITEKSQAVAFWCDPISGHATLYWYRQILGQGPELLVQFQDESVVDDSQLPKDRFSAERLKGVDSTLKIQPAELGDSAMYLCASRGRGSWETQYFGPGTRLLVL.

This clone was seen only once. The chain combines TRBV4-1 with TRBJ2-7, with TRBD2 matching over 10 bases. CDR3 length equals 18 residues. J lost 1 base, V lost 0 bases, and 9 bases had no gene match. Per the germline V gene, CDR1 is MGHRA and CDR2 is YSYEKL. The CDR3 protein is CASSQDYKRGGGSYEQYF. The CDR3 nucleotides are TGCGCCAGCAGCCAAGATTACAAGCGGGGGGGCGGGTCCTACGAGCAGTACTTC.

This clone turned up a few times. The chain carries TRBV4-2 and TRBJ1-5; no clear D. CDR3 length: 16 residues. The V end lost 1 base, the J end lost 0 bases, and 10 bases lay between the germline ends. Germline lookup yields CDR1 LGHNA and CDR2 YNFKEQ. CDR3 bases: TGTGCCAGCAGCCAAGTTCACAGAAATAGCAATCAGCCCCAGCATTTT. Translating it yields CASSQVHRNSNQPQHF.

The CDR3 here is CASSLDSPGGNSPLHF. CDR3 DNA: TGCGCCAGCAGCTTGGATTCCCCAGGGGGTAATTCACCCCTCCACTTT. The chain joins TRBV5-1 to TRBJ1-6; 7 bases map to TRBD1. In germline, CDR1 is SGHRS, CDR2 YFSETQ. Losses at the gene ends were 0 bases for V and 6 bases for J; bases not matched to a gene: 6. CDR3 length equals 16 residues. Full variable domain (missing parts from reference TRBV5-1 and TRBJ1-6): KAGVTQTPRYLIKTRGQQVTLSCSPISGHRSVSWYQQTPGQGLQFLFEYFSETQRNKGNFPGRFSGRQFSNSRSEMNVSTLELGDSALYLCASSLDSPGGNSPLHFGNGTRLTVT.

The CDR3 nucleotides are TGTGCCAGCAGTTTAACAGGGGGCTCGGTAGCGAACACCGGGGAGCTGTTTTTT. Translating gives CASSLTGGSVANTGELFF. The chain has TRBV27 and TRBJ2-2; TRBD1 matches 9 bases. CDR1 is MNHEY and CDR2 is SMNVEV in the germline V gene (reference sequence). The ends lost 2 bases at V and 0 bases at J; junction bases unmatched: 7. CDR3 length equals 18 residues.

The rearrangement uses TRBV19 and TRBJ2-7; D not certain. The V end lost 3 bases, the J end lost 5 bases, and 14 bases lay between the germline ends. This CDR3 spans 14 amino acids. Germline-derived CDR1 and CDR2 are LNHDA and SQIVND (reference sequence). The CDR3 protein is CASSMGYALDEQYF. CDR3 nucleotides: TGTGCCAGTAGTATGGGCTACGCCCTCGACGAGCAGTACTTC.

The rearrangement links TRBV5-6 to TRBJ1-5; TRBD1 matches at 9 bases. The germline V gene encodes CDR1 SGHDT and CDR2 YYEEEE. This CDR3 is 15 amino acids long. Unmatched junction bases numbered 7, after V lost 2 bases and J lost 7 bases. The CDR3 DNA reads TGTGCCAGCAGCTTCGACAGGGGGAGGGGGCAGCCCCAGCATTTT. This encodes CASSFDRGRGQPQHF.

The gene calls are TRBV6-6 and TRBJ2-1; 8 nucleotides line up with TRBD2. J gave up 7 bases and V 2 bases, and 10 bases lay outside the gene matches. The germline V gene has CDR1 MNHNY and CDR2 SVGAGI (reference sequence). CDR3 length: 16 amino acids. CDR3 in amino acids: CASSYAGLALTNEQFF. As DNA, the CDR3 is TGTGCCAGCAGTTACGCCGGACTAGCACTCACTAATGAGCAGTTCTTC.

CDR3 nucleotide sequence: TGTGCCAGCAGCGCGGGACTAGCGGGAAGCACAGATACGCAGTATTTT. Translating gives CASSAGLAGSTDTQYF. The genes are TRBV5-4 and TRBJ2-3; 13 bases are a match to TRBD2. Losses at the gene ends were 4 bases for V and 0 bases for J; bases not matched to a gene: 2. The CDR3 runs to 16 residues. Per the germline V gene, CDR1 is SGHNT and CDR2 is YYREEE (reference sequence).

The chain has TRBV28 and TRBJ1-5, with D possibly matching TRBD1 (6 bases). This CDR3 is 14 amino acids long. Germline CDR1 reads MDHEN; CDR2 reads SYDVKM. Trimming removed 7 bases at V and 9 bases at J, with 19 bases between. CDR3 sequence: CASTLGGAERPQHF. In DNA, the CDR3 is TGTGCCAGCACTTTGGGGGGGGCTGAGCGGCCCCAGCATTTT.